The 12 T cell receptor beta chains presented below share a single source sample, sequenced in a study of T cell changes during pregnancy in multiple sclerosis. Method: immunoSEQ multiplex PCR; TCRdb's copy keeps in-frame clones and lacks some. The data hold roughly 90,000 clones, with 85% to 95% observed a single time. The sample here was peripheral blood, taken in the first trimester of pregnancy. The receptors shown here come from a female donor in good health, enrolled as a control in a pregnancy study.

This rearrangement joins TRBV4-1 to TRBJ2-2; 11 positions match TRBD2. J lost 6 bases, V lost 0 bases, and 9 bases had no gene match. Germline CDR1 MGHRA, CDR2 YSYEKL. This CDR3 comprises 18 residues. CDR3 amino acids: CASSQDTPGTSGPGELFF. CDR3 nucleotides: TGCGCCAGCAGCCAAGATACCCCCGGGACTAGCGGCCCCGGGGAGCTGTTTTTT.

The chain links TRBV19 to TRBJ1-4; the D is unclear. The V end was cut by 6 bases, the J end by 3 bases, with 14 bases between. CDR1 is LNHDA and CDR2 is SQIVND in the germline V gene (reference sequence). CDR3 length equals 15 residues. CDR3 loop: CASSPTKGANEKLFF. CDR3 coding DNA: TGTGCCAGTAGCCCAACGAAGGGAGCTAATGAAAAACTGTTTTTT.

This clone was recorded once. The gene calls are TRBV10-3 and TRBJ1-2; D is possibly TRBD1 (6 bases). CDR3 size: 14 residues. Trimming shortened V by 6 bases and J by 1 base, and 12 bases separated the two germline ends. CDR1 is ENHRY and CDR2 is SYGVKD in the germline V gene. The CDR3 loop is CAIRGSQGNYGYTF. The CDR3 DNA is TGTGCCATCAGGGGATCACAGGGTAACTATGGCTACACCTTC.

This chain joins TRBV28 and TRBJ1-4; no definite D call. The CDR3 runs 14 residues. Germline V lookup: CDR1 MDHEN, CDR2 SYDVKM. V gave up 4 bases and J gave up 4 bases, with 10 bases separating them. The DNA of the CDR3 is TGTGCCAGCAGTTCGGGGTGGGGTAATGAAAAACTGTTTTTT. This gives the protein CASSSGWGNEKLFF.

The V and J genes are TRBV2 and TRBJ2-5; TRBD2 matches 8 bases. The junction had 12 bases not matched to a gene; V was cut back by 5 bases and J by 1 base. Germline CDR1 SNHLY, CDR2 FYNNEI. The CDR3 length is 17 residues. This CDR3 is CASSIRELAAVQETQYF. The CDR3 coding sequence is TGTGCCAGCAGTATCCGGGAACTAGCGGCAGTCCAAGAGACCCAGTACTTC.

CDR3 in amino acids: CASSLGTGETEEQYF. In nucleotides, the CDR3 is TGTGCCAGCAGCTTGGGGACAGGGGAAACGGAAGAGCAGTACTTC. The rearrangement uses TRBV11-3 and TRBJ2-7, with 10 bases that match TRBD1. V shed 3 bases and J 7 bases; nucleotides not matched to a gene: 9. Germline CDR1 is SGHNT and CDR2 is YENEEA. CDR3 size: 15 residues.

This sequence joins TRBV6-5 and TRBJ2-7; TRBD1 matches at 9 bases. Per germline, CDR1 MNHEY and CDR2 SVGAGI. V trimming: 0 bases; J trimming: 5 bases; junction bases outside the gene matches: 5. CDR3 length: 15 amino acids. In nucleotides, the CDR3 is TGTGCCAGCAGTTACTCGAGGGACAGGGTAAACGAGCAGTACTTC. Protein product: CASSYSRDRVNEQYF.

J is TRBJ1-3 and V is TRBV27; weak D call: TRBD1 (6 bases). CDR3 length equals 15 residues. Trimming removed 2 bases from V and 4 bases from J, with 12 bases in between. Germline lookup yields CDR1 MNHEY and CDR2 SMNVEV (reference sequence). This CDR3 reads CASSLRGTKGNTIYF. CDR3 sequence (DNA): TGTGCCAGCAGTTTAAGGGGGACAAAAGGAAACACCATATATTTT.

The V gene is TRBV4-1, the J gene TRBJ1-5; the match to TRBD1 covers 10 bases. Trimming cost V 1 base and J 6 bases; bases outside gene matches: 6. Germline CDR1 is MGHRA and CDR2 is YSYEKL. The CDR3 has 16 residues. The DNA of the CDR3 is TGCGCCAGCAGCCAAGTGGGGACAGGGGCGGGTCAGCCCCAGCATTTT. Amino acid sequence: CASSQVGTGAGQPQHF.

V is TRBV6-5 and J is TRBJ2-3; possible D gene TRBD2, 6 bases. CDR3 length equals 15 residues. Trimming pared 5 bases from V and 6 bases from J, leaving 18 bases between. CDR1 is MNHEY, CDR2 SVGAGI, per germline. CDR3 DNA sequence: TGTGCCAGCAGTCCGAGTGCGGGATCAACCGATACGCAGTATTTT. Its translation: CASSPSAGSTDTQYF.

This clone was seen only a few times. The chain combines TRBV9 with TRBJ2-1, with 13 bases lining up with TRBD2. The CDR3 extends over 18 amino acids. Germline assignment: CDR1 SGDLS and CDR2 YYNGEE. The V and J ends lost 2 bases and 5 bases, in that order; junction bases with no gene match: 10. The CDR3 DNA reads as TGTGCCAGCAGCGTCGGTGGGACTAGCGGGGCCGGGAACAATGAGCAGTTCTTC. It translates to CASSVGGTSGAGNNEQFF.

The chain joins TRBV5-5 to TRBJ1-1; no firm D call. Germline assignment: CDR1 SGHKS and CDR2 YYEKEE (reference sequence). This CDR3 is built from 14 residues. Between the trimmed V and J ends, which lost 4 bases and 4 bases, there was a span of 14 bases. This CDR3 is CASSLLGGLTEAFF. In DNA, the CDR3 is TGTGCCAGCAGCCTTCTCGGCGGTCTCACTGAAGCTTTCTTT.